This T cell receptor beta chain appears in the sequencing data of a study of PD-1 blockade in classical Hodgkin lymphoma. The overall study: The nivolumab dose that patients received was 3 mg/kg, given intravenously every 2 weeks.

The CDR3 has 14 amino acids. V was clipped by 5 bases and J by 1 base, with 12 bases between them. Looked up from germline, CDR1 is SGHRS and CDR2 is YFSETQ. Sample time point: cycle 4 day 1 (C4D1), after about 6 weeks of nivolumab. After autologous stem cell transplantation all patients relapsed, and prior brentuximab vedotin exposure differed between cohorts. Assay used: immunoSEQ multiplex PCR; TCRdb lists only in-frame clones, some missing. The repertoire holds approximately 65,000 clones, with about 90% as singletons. The clonotype comes from a human donor with classical Hodgkin lymphoma. Material: peripheral blood mononuclear cells (PBMCs), obtained before the fourth cycle of nivolumab. The chain links TRBV5-1 to TRBJ1-1; D gene unclear. CDR3 bases: TGCGCCAGCAGTTTAGGACTGGGGAACACTGAAGCTTTCTTT. Protein: CASSLGLGNTEAFF.